Following are 18 T cell receptor beta chains from one sample sequenced in a study of early T cells in non-severe SARS-CoV-2 infection. TCRdb processed the 5' RACE reads anew with MiXCR; each CDR3 protein has one entry. Altogether tens of thousands of distinct CDR3 sequences are present, 12% being singletons, with the ten largest covering roughly 7%. The sequencing input was whole blood. The receptors come from an adult who was a healthcare worker with PCR-confirmed SARS-CoV-2 infection or an uninfected control (not recorded which).

V gene TRBV5-1 combines with J gene TRBJ2-7; weak D call: TRBD2 (5 bases). Germline CDR1 and CDR2: SGHRS and YFSETQ. The CDR3 is made up of 14 amino acids. V lost 1 base to trimming and J lost 2 bases, with 10 bases between them. CDR3 amino acids: CASSLLGETYEQYF. The CDR3, as DNA: TGCGCCAGCAGCTTGCTCGGGGAGACCTACGAGCAGTACTTC. Using reference TRBV5-1 and TRBJ2-7 for the parts outside the CDR3, the full variable domain is KAGVTQTPRYLIKTRGQQVTLSCSPISGHRSVSWYQQTPGQGLQFLFEYFSETQRNKGNFPGRFSGRQFSNSRSEMNVSTLELGDSALYLCASSLLGETYEQYFGPGTRLTVT.

This clonotype was found many times. The rearrangement uses TRBV7-3 and TRBJ1-1; D call uncertain. The germline gives CDR1 SGHTA, CDR2 FQGTGA. With 2 bases removed from V and 1 base from J, the gap between germline ends came to 5 bases. CDR3 size: 13 residues. In nucleotides, the CDR3 is TGTGCCAGCAGCTTAGACCCGAACACTGAAGCTTTCTTT. This sequence encodes CASSLDPNTEAFF.

V and J are TRBV3-1 and TRBJ1-2; D ambiguous. The germline V gene has CDR1 LGHDT and CDR2 YNNKEL (reference sequence). This CDR3 comprises 12 residues. Trimming stripped 3 bases from V and 8 bases from J, with 10 bases between. The CDR3 nucleotides are TGTGCCAGCAGCCAGAGGGAAGCCGGCTACACCTTC. This codes for CASSQREAGYTF.

The sample holds many counts of this clonotype. The chain recombines TRBV3-1 with TRBJ2-3; D not certain. The V end was cut by 2 bases, the J end by 0 bases, with 6 bases between. This CDR3 spans 14 amino acids. The V gene's germline CDR1 is LGHDT and CDR2 YNNKEL (reference sequence). The CDR3 nucleotides are TGTGCCAGCAGCCAATGGCTGAGCACAGATACGCAGTATTTT. Protein sequence: CASSQWLSTDTQYF.

This clonotype has a handful of counts. The chain combines TRBV20-1 with TRBJ2-5; D remains ambiguous. The CDR3 runs 15 residues. Germline values: CDR1 DFQATT, CDR2 SNEGSKA (reference sequence). V lost 4 bases to trimming and J lost 5 bases, with 20 bases between them. In DNA, the CDR3 is TGCAGTGCTATACATCCGGGCTCTCGCAAGGAGACCCAGTACTTC. This translates into CSAIHPGSRKETQYF.

This clonotype was recorded a few times. The chain has TRBV7-6 and TRBJ2-1, with D perhaps matching TRBD2 (7 bases). CDR1 is SGHVS, CDR2 FNYEAQ, per germline. The CDR3 has 15 residues. V was shortened by 0 bases and J by 5 bases, with 11 bases between the two germline ends. This CDR3 reads CASSLAGGPDNEQFF. CDR3 in DNA: TGTGCCAGCAGCTTAGCGGGGGGGCCGGACAATGAGCAGTTCTTC.

This clonotype has just a few counts. This chain joins TRBV29-1 and TRBJ2-7; D is possibly TRBD2 (5 bases). CDR3 length equals 14 residues. Germline lookup yields CDR1 SQVTM and CDR2 ANQGSEA. The V end lost 7 bases, the J end lost 2 bases, and 18 bases lay between the germline ends. CDR3 residues: CSASPRHGTYEQYF. The CDR3 DNA follows: TGCAGCGCCTCCCCCCGGCACGGGACCTACGAGCAGTACTTC.

This clonotype was counted at least ten times. This chain connects TRBV5-1 to TRBJ1-1; 8 bases are a match to TRBD1. The germline CDR1 and CDR2 sequences are SGHRS and YFSETQ. Losses at the gene ends were 5 bases for V and 4 bases for J; bases not matched to a gene: 7. The CDR3 sequence is 14 residues long. This chain's CDR3 is CASRETGARTEAFF. The CDR3 DNA reads as TGCGCCAGCAGGGAGACAGGGGCGCGCACTGAAGCTTTCTTT.

The V call is TRBV4-1, the J call TRBJ2-1, with 9 bases lining up with TRBD2. Germline-derived CDR1 and CDR2 are MGHRA and YSYEKL. V gave up 0 bases and J gave up 5 bases; unmatched junction bases: 8. The length of the CDR3 is 17 residues. CDR3 sequence: CASSQEYEREADNEQFF. As DNA, the CDR3 is TGCGCCAGCAGCCAAGAATACGAGCGGGAGGCTGACAATGAGCAGTTCTTC.

The V gene is TRBV6-5, the J gene TRBJ2-3; TRBD2 aligns across 9 bases. Germline lookup yields CDR1 MNHEY and CDR2 SVGAGI. This CDR3 is built from 15 residues. Germline trimming cut 4 bases from V and 5 bases from J; bases unmatched to any gene: 7. The DNA for the CDR3 is TGTGCCAGCAGTTCTGGCGGGGGGGCCGGAGATACGCAGTATTTT. Protein: CASSSGGGAGDTQYF.

In this sample, this clonotype turned up a few times. This sequence joins TRBV6-1 and TRBJ2-7, with 7 bases matching TRBD1. V trimming: 1 base; J trimming: 3 bases; junction bases outside the gene matches: 6. This CDR3 spans 15 amino acids. The germline gives CDR1 MNHNS, CDR2 SASEGT. CDR3 sequence: CASSEETGASYEQYF. CDR3 in DNA: TGTGCCAGCAGTGAAGAAACAGGGGCCAGCTACGAGCAGTACTTC.

This clonotype was observed a handful of times. The chain combines TRBV18 with TRBJ2-7, with TRBD2 matching 9 bases. The CDR3 runs to 13 residues. The ends lost 5 bases at V and 4 bases at J; junction bases unmatched: 3. Germline V gene data show CDR1 as KGHSH and CDR2 as LQKENI. The CDR3 nucleotides read TGTGCCAGCTCATTTAGCGGGAGTTACGAGCAGTACTTC. Amino acid sequence: CASSFSGSYEQYF. Supplemented by reference TRBV18 and TRBJ2-7, the full variable domain reads NAGVMQNPRHLVRRRGQEARLRCSPMKGHSHVYWYRQLPEEGLKFMVYLQKENIIDESGMPKERFSAEFPKEGPSILRIQQVVRGDSAAYFCASSFSGSYEQYFGPGTRLTVT.

The chain uses TRBV7-9 and TRBJ2-1; D uncertain. This CDR3 has 11 residues. V lost 8 bases and J lost 4, with 6 bases in between. In germline, CDR1 is SEHNR, CDR2 FQNEAQ (reference sequence). CDR3 nucleotide sequence: TGTGCCAGCCGAGATTACAATGAGCAGTTCTTC. Translating it yields CASRDYNEQFF.

This clonotype was detected ten times or more. The chain carries TRBV9 and TRBJ2-3; 7 bases are shared with TRBD2. Trimming removed 1 base from V and 0 bases from J; junction bases left unmatched: 2. The CDR3 runs 15 residues. Germline V CDR1 and CDR2: SGDLS, YYNGEE. In DNA form, the CDR3 reads TGTGCCAGCAGCGTATTTAGCGGGAGCACAGATACGCAGTATTTT. Translating gives CASSVFSGSTDTQYF. The full variable domain, in which reference TRBV9 and TRBJ2-3 provide the parts outside the CDR3, is DSGVTQTPKHLITATGQRVTLRCSPRSGDLSVYWYQQSLDQGLQFLIQYYNGEERAKGNILERFSAQQFPDLHSELNLSSLELGDSALYFCASSVFSGSTDTQYFGPGTRLTVL.

In its sample, this clonotype was seen many times. The chain carries TRBV12-3 or TRBV12-4 and TRBJ2-2; no clear D. The CDR3 has 13 amino acids. Trimming cost V 1 base and J 5 bases, with 5 bases left between them. CDR3 DNA: TGTGCCAGCAGTTTAGACAGTACCGGGGAGCTGTTTTTT. Translating gives CASSLDSTGELFF.

The count of this clonotype is one. The chain uses TRBV3-1 and TRBJ1-2; no reliable D call. The CDR3 is 11 residues long. The germline V gene encodes CDR1 LGHDT and CDR2 YNNKEL (reference sequence). Trimming removed 1 base from V and 14 bases from J, with 11 bases in between. CDR3 residues: CASSQGTGWTF. The CDR3 coding sequence is TGTGCCAGCAGCCAAGGGACGGGATGGACCTTC.

V and J are TRBV29-1 and TRBJ2-7, with 10 bases aligning to TRBD1. This CDR3 comprises 14 residues. CDR1 is SQVTM, CDR2 ANQGSEA, per germline. Trimming cost V 5 bases and J 0 bases; bases outside gene matches: 4. Here the CDR3 reads CSVRTGGYSYEQYF. The CDR3 DNA sequence: TGCAGCGTTCGGACAGGGGGTTACTCCTACGAGCAGTACTTC.

There are many counts of this clonotype. The chain links TRBV9 to TRBJ2-5; D could derive from TRBD1 or TRBD2 (5 bases each). Looked up from germline, CDR1 is SGDLS and CDR2 is YYNGEE. CDR3 length: 14 residues. V dropped 0 bases and J dropped 1 base, with 7 bases sitting between them. The CDR3 is CASSVVGTQETQYF. CDR3 nucleotide sequence: TGTGCCAGCAGCGTAGTTGGGACCCAAGAGACCCAGTACTTC.